The 21 T cell receptor beta chains presented below share a single source sample, sequenced in a study of blood T cell repertoires in COVID-19 (dated by TCRdb to 2020 to 2022). Libraries were built with the immunoSEQ multiplex PCR assay. TCRdb mirrors the immuneACCESS table, restricted to in-frame sequences. Some clones are absent from its copies; in checked studies, under half trace to an unresolved V gene, and the reason for the others is unknown. This sample has 450,000 to 600,000 clones in its table, and roughly 87% of those were observed once. 0.7% of the sample comes from the top ten. Sequencing was performed on PBMCs or T cells enriched from blood (not recorded which). The receptors here all came from a woman between 18 and 29 years old who had recovered from COVID-19.

The chain has TRBV6-5 and TRBJ1-2, with D tentatively TRBD1 (5 bases). V lost 4 bases, J lost 5 bases, and 8 bases lay in between. The CDR3 sequence is 12 residues long. Germline loops: CDR1 MNHEY, CDR2 SVGAGI. As DNA, the CDR3 is TGTGCCAGCAGTTCGACAGATTATGGCTACACCTTC. It is translated as CASSSTDYGYTF.

The rearrangement joins TRBV5-1 to TRBJ2-3, with 12 nucleotides matching TRBD2. Germline values: CDR1 SGHRS, CDR2 YFSETQ. V was clipped by 3 bases and J by 6 bases; unmatched bases: 5. The CDR3 sequence is 15 residues long. CDR3 bases: TGCGCCAGCAGCTCCGGCCTAGCGGGGGGGGATACGCAGTATTTT. Its protein is CASSSGLAGGDTQYF.

This clone has only a few counts. This chain connects TRBV23-1 to TRBJ2-2, with D maybe TRBD1 (6 bases). TRBV23-1 is designated an ORF whose function remains uncertain. Trimming removed 3 bases at V and 0 bases at J, with 11 bases between. The CDR3 loop spans 16 amino acids. DNA for the CDR3: TGCGCCAGCAGTCATCCGGACAGAACGAACACCGGGGAGCTGTTTTTT. It translates to CASSHPDRTNTGELFF.

In its sample, this clone was seen a few times. The rearrangement joins TRBV30 to TRBJ2-7, with 10 positions matching TRBD1. The CDR3 is made up of 15 amino acids. Germline trimming cut 0 bases from V and 3 bases from J; bases unmatched to any gene: 5. Germline values: CDR1 GTSNPN, CDR2 SVGIG (reference sequence). CDR3 amino acids: CAWSVRGQGIYEQYF. In DNA form, the CDR3 reads TGTGCCTGGAGTGTTCGGGGACAGGGGATCTACGAGCAGTACTTC. The whole variable domain, remainder taken from reference TRBV30 and TRBJ2-7, is SQTIHQWPATLVQPVGSPLSLECTVEGTSNPNLYWYRQAAGRGLQLLFYSVGIGQISSEVPQNLSASRPQDRQFILSSKKLLLSDSGFYLCAWSVRGQGIYEQYFGPGTRLTVT.

The V gene is TRBV30, the J gene TRBJ1-1; no firm D call. Germline V gives CDR1 GTSNPN, CDR2 SVGIG (reference sequence). V was cut by 0 bases and J by 8 bases, with 13 bases left in between. CDR3 length equals 13 residues. CDR3 in DNA: TGTGCCTGGAGTGTACTCACTACGTCCGAAGCTTTCTTT. Protein product: CAWSVLTTSEAFF.

The chain links TRBV28 to TRBJ1-1; tentative D call: TRBD1 (6 bases). Trimming stripped 4 bases from V and 1 base from J, with 19 bases between. CDR1 is MDHEN, CDR2 SYDVKM, per germline. There are 17 residues in the CDR3. The CDR3 nucleotides are TGTGCCAGCAGTTCCCCCCGTTCACAGGGTAAGAACACTGAAGCTTTCTTT. Its translation: CASSSPRSQGKNTEAFF.

The chain has TRBV11-2 and TRBJ1-1; TRBD1 agrees at 8 bases. CDR3 length: 14 amino acids. Losses at the gene ends were 0 bases for V and 9 bases for J; bases not matched to a gene: 6. Germline loops: CDR1 SGHAT, CDR2 FQNNGV. CDR3 bases: TGTGCCAGCAGCTTAGATACAGGGGGATTTCAAGCTTTCTTT. Its translation is CASSLDTGGFQAFF.

The rearrangement links TRBV5-1 to TRBJ2-7, with 9 bases that match TRBD2. Germline-derived CDR1 and CDR2 are SGHRS and YFSETQ. Unmatched junction bases numbered 7, after V lost 4 bases and J lost 2 bases. The CDR3 spans 15 residues. The CDR3 loop is CASSESGGLPYEQYF. In DNA form, the CDR3 reads TGCGCCAGCAGCGAAAGCGGGGGGCTACCCTACGAGCAGTACTTC.

This chain joins TRBV5-1 and TRBJ2-3, with 9 bases matching TRBD2. V shed 6 bases and J 3 bases; nucleotides not matched to a gene: 8. The CDR3 is 15 residues long. CDR1 and CDR2 (germline): SGHRS, YFSETQ. The CDR3 reads CASTLGGLATDTQYF. The CDR3 nucleotides are TGCGCCAGCACTCTTGGGGGACTAGCAACAGATACGCAGTATTTT.

This clone was recorded a few times. The V gene is TRBV7-2, the J gene TRBJ2-5; 10 positions agree with TRBD2. The germline gives CDR1 SGHTA, CDR2 FQGNSA. Unmatched junction bases numbered 5, after V lost 5 bases and J lost 5 bases. This CDR3 is 14 amino acids long. This chain's CDR3 is CASSQTTSGETQYF. CDR3 nucleotides: TGTGCCAGCAGCCAAACGACTAGCGGGGAGACCCAGTACTTC. Filled out from reference TRBV7-2 and TRBJ2-5, the complete variable domain reads GAGVSQSPSNKVTEKGKDVELRCDPISGHTALYWYRQSLGQGLEFLIYFQGNSAPDKSGLPSDRFSAERTGGSVSTLTIQRTQQEDSAVYLCASSQTTSGETQYFGPGTRLLVL.

The chain employs TRBV5-1 and TRBJ2-6; the D is unclear. This CDR3 region has 16 residues. Germline CDR1 reads SGHRS; CDR2 reads YFSETQ. Trimming shortened V by 0 bases and J by 0 bases, and 7 bases separated the two germline ends. The CDR3 reads CASSLDGSSGANVLTF. DNA for the CDR3: TGCGCCAGCAGCTTGGACGGTAGCTCTGGGGCCAACGTCCTGACTTTC.

CDR3 coding DNA: TGTGCCAGCAGTTACGGTCTGACTTACAATGAGCAGTTCTTC. As protein: CASSYGLTYNEQFF. V usage is TRBV6-2 or TRBV6-3 and J usage is TRBJ2-1; D remains ambiguous. The germline CDR1 and CDR2 sequences are MNHEY and SVGEGT. Trimming cost V 2 bases and J 4 bases, with 9 bases left between them. This CDR3 region has 14 residues.

This chain connects TRBV7-8 to TRBJ2-3, with D unclear. Germline CDR1 and CDR2: SGHVS and FQNEAQ. CDR3 length equals 14 residues. The V and J ends lost 1 base and 5 bases respectively, with 10 bases between them. The CDR3 region has the DNA TGTGCCAGCAGCTTAGGCCGGTCCGTAGATACGCAGTATTTT. This codes for CASSLGRSVDTQYF.

The rearrangement joins TRBV19 to TRBJ2-3; TRBD1 is a possible D gene (5 bases). The germline gives CDR1 LNHDA, CDR2 SQIVND (reference sequence). The CDR3 extends over 15 amino acids. The V end lost 6 bases, the J end lost 1 base, and 14 bases lay between the germline ends. The chain's CDR3 is CASSLDRARTDTQYF. CDR3 sequence (DNA): TGTGCCAGTAGCCTCGACAGAGCCCGCACAGATACGCAGTATTTT.

The genes are TRBV5-1 and TRBJ1-5; D might be TRBD1 (5 bases). The germline gives CDR1 SGHRS, CDR2 YFSETQ. The CDR3 spans 14 residues. V shed 0 bases and J shed 6 bases, with 10 bases lying between them. CDR3 coding DNA: TGCGCCAGCAGCTTGGGACAGTCCGGTCAGCCCCAGCATTTT. Its translation: CASSLGQSGQPQHF. Supplemented by reference TRBV5-1 and TRBJ1-5, the full variable domain reads KAGVTQTPRYLIKTRGQQVTLSCSPISGHRSVSWYQQTPGQGLQFLFEYFSETQRNKGNFPGRFSGRQFSNSRSEMNVSTLELGDSALYLCASSLGQSGQPQHFGDGTRLSIL.

V is TRBV21-1 and J is TRBJ1-1; the DNA was not compared with TRBD1, the D call given in the table. TRBV21-1 is classified as a pseudogene. The CDR3 covers 16 residues. CDR3 sequence: CASSKKRTGDYTEAFF. As DNA, the CDR3 is TGTGCCAGCAGCAAAAAGAGGACAGGAGATTACACTGAAGCTTTCTTT.

This sequence joins TRBV27 and TRBJ1-2; 10 positions match TRBD1. The CDR3 is 14 residues long. Germline-derived CDR1 and CDR2 are MNHEY and SMNVEV (reference sequence). Trimming at V came to 7 bases and at J to 7 bases, leaving 9 bases not matched to a gene. The CDR3 region has the DNA TGTGCCAGCAATCCGGGACAGGGGTCGTTTGGCTACACCTTC. Its protein is CASNPGQGSFGYTF.

This chain links TRBV10-2 with TRBJ1-1; D gene unclear. The CDR3 is made up of 17 amino acids. V shed 2 bases and J shed 4 bases, with 20 bases lying between them. The V gene's germline CDR1 is WSHSY and CDR2 SAAADI. This chain's CDR3 is CASSEPNGYPGSTEAFF. Here the CDR3 DNA reads TGCGCCAGCAGTGAGCCTAATGGGTACCCCGGGAGCACTGAAGCTTTCTTT.

The CDR3 coding sequence is TGCGCCAGCAGCTACACAGTGAACACTGAAGCTTTCTTT. It translates to CASSYTVNTEAFF. The V call is TRBV5-1, the J call TRBJ1-1; unclear D gene. This CDR3 contains 13 residues. The germline V gene has CDR1 SGHRS and CDR2 YFSETQ. Trimming cost V 3 bases and J 0 bases, with 6 bases left between them.

V usage is TRBV7-6 and J usage is TRBJ2-7; D possibly corresponds to TRBD1 (5 bases). Trimming removed 5 bases from V and 0 bases from J, with 11 bases in between. The V gene's germline CDR1 is SGHVS and CDR2 FNYEAQ. The CDR3 spans 14 residues. The CDR3 nucleotides read TGTGCCAGCAGCCCATTCGACAGCTCCTACGAGCAGTACTTC. Its translation is CASSPFDSSYEQYF. The full variable domain, completed using reference TRBV7-6 and TRBJ2-7, is GAGVSQSPRYKVTKRGQDVALRCDPISGHVSLYWYRQALGQGPEFLTYFNYEAQQDKSGLPNDRFSAERPEGSISTLTIQRTEQRDSAMYRCASSPFDSSYEQYFGPGTRLTVT.

The rearrangement links TRBV28 to TRBJ1-2; D may be TRBD1 (6 bases). V dropped 2 bases and J dropped 0 bases, with 13 bases sitting between them. This CDR3 comprises 16 residues. Germline V lookup: CDR1 MDHEN, CDR2 SYDVKM. DNA for the CDR3: TGTGCCAGCAGTTTAGTAACAGGGATAGCTAACTATGGCTACACCTTC. Translated, it gives CASSLVTGIANYGYTF.